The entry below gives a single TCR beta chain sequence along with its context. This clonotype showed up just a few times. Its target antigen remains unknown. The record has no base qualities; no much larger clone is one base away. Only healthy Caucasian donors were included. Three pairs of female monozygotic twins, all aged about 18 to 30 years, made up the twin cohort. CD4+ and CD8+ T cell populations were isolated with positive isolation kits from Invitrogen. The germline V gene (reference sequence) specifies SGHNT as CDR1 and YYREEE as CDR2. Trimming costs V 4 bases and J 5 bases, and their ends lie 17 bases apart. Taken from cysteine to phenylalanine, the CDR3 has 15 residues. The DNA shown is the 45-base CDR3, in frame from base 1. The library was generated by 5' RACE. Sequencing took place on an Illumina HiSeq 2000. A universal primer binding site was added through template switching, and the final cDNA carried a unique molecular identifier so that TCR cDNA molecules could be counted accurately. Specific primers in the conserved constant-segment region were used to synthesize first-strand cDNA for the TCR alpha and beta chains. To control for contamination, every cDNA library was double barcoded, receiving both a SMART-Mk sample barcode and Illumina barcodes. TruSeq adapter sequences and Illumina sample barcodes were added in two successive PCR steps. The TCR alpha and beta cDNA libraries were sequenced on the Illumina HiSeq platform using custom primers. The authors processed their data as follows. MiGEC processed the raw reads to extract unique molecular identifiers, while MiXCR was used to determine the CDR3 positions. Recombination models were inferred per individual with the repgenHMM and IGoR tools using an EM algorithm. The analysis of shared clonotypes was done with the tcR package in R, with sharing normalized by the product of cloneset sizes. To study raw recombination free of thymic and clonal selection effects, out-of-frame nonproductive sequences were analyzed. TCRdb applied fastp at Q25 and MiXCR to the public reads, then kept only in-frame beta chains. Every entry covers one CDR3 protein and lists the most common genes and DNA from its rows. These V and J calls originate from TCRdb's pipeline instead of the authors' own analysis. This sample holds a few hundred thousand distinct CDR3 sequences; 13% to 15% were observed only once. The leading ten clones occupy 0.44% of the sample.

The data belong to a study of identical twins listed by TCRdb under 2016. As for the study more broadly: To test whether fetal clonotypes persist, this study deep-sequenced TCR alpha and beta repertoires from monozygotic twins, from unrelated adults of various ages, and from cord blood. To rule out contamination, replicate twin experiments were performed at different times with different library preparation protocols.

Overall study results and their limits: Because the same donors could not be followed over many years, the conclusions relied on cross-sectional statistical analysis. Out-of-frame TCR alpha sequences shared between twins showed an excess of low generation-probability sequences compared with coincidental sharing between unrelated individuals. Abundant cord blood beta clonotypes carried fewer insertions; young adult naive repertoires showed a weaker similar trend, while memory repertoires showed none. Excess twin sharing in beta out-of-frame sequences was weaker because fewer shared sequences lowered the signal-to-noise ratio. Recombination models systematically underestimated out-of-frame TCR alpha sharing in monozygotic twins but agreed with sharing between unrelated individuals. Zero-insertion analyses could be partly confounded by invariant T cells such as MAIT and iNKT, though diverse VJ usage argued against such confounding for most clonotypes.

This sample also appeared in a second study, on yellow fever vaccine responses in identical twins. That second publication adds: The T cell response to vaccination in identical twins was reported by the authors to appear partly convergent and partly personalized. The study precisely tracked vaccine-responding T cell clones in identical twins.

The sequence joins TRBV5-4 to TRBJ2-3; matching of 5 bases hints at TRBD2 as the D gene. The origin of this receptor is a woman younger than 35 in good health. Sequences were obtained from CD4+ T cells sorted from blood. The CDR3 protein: CASSHTPSGEDTQYF. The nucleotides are TGTGCCAGCAGCCATACCCCATCCGGGGAAGATACGCAGTATTTT.